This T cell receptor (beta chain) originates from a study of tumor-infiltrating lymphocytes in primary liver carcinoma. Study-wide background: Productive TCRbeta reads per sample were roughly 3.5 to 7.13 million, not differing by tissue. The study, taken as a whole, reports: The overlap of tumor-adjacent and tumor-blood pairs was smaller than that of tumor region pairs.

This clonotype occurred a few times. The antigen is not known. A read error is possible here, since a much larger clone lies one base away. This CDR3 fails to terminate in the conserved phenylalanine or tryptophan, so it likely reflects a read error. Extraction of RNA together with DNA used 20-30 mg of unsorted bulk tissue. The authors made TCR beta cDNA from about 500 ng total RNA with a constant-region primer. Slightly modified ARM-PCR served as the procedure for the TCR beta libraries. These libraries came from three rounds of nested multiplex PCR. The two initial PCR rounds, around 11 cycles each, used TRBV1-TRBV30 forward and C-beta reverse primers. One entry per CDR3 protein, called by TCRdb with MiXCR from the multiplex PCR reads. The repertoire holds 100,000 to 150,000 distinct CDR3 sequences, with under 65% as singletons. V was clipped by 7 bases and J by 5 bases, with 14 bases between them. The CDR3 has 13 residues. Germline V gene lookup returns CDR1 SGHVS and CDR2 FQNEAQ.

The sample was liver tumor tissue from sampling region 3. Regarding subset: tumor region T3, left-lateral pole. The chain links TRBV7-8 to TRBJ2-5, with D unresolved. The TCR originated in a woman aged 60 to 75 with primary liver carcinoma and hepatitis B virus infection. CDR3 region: CASTSPRVETQYL. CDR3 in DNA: TGTGCCAGCACCAGCCCGAGAGTGGAGACCCAGTACCTC.